One and the same sample provided the 27 T cell receptor beta chains below, sequenced in a study of shared clonotypes between healthy human individuals. Sequencing was performed with immunoSEQ multiplex PCR; in TCRdb, only in-frame clones are kept and a portion is missing. The table has about 2.3 million clones, around 93% seen once; the top ten hold more than 0.35%. Sequences were obtained from naive CD4+ T cells from PBMCs. Subset in this sample: CD45RA+ positively selected. These receptors came from a man aged 18-30 years in good health. Some clones in this sample may be carry-over from other donors' samples.

With regard to this clone: Other DNA sequences in the sample encode the same CDR3. V usage is TRBV28 and J usage is TRBJ1-5, with D possibly being TRBD1 (6 bases). Looked up from germline, CDR1 is MDHEN and CDR2 is SYDVKM. V lost 4 bases and J lost 7, with 8 bases in between. The CDR3 consists of 12 residues. The CDR3 spells CASSSGVQPQHF. Written as DNA, the CDR3 is TGTGCCAGCAGTTCAGGGGTCCAGCCCCAGCATTTT.

V is TRBV5-1 and J is TRBJ1-1; D may be TRBD1 (6 bases). V was pared by 6 bases and J by 8 bases, with 17 bases between. CDR3 length: 13 amino acids. From germline, CDR1 is SGHRS and CDR2 YFSETQ. The CDR3 spells CASKGEPGTEAFF. The CDR3 nucleotides read TGCGCCAGCAAAGGAGAACCCGGGACAGAAGCTTTCTTT.

V is TRBV27 and J is TRBJ2-4; D call uncertain. CDR1 and CDR2 (germline): MNHEY, SMNVEV (reference sequence). The V and J ends lost 7 bases and 0 bases respectively, with 7 bases between them. CDR3 length equals 13 residues. The CDR3 DNA reads as TGTGCCAGCAAAGGGTCAGCCAAAAACATTCAGTACTTC. This translates into CASKGSAKNIQYF.

The V and J genes are TRBV7-3 and TRBJ2-7; 7 bases line up with TRBD1. V lost 2 bases, J lost 5 bases, and 9 bases stayed unmatched. This CDR3 spans 15 amino acids. Germline V gene data show CDR1 as SGHTA and CDR2 as FQGTGA. In nucleotides, the CDR3 is TGTGCCAGCAGCTTAGGGGTAACAGGGGCCAACGAGCAGTACTTC. It translates to CASSLGVTGANEQYF.

The V and J genes are TRBV5-6 and TRBJ1-1; TRBD1 might be the D (6 bases). Trimming left V 4 bases short and J 1 base short, with 23 bases between. Germline-derived CDR1 and CDR2 are SGHDT and YYEEEE. The CDR3 consists of 18 residues. CDR3 sequence (DNA): TGTGCCAGCAGCCTGATTCGCCTCAGGGGTTTAGAGAACACTGAAGCTTTCTTT. The encoded protein is CASSLIRLRGLENTEAFF.

This clone was seen only a few times. Additional DNA sequences in this sample encode the identical CDR3. J is TRBJ2-2 and V is TRBV18; D gene uncertain. Germline V gene data show CDR1 as KGHSH and CDR2 as LQKENI. CDR3 length: 13 amino acids. Trimming pared 0 bases from V and 5 bases from J, leaving 4 bases between. This CDR3 is CASSPPSTGELFF. The CDR3 coding sequence is TGTGCCAGCTCACCACCTAGTACCGGGGAGCTGTTTTTT.

V and J are TRBV5-1 and TRBJ1-4; D gene uncertain. Per germline, CDR1 SGHRS and CDR2 YFSETQ. There are 16 residues in the CDR3. V was clipped by 0 bases and J by 0 bases, with 9 bases between them. The CDR3 spells CASSLGRSATNEKLFF. In DNA, the CDR3 is TGCGCCAGCAGCTTGGGCCGGTCTGCAACTAATGAAAAACTGTTTTTT.

The genes are TRBV7-2 and TRBJ1-2; TRBD1 might be the D (6 bases). This CDR3 comprises 14 residues. Trimming stripped 3 bases from V and 1 base from J, with 9 bases between. The germline CDR1 and CDR2 sequences are SGHTA and FQGNSA. The CDR3 loop is CASSFKGGNYGYTF. For the CDR3, the DNA is TGTGCCAGCAGCTTCAAGGGGGGTAACTATGGCTACACCTTC.

The chain links TRBV9 to TRBJ1-2, with D uncertain. V lost 0 bases and J 1 base, leaving 10 bases between the germline ends. There are 15 residues in the CDR3. CDR1 SGDLS and CDR2 YYNGEE come from the germline V gene. For the CDR3, the DNA is TGTGCCAGCAGCGTAGTGAAGAGACTTAACTATGGCTACACCTTC. The encoded protein is CASSVVKRLNYGYTF.

The chain is built from TRBV7-2 and TRBJ2-7; D uncertain. The CDR3 extends over 13 amino acids. Trimming stripped 0 bases from V and 2 bases from J, with 5 bases between. Germline values: CDR1 SGHTA, CDR2 FQGNSA. The CDR3 region is CASSLAFTYEQYF. The CDR3 nucleotides are TGTGCCAGCAGCTTAGCCTTTACCTACGAGCAGTACTTC.

The genes are TRBV11-2 and TRBJ1-1; no firm D call. Germline V CDR1 and CDR2: SGHAT, FQNNGV. The CDR3 is made up of 13 amino acids. V was clipped by 1 base and J by 0 bases, with 3 bases between them. CDR3 amino acids: CASSLALNTEAFF. The DNA of the CDR3 is TGTGCCAGCAGCTTAGCATTGAACACTGAAGCTTTCTTT.

On this clone itself: This sample also contains other DNA sequences that code for the same CDR3. This chain connects TRBV7-8 to TRBJ1-2, with a tentative D call TRBD1 (5 bases). The CDR3 runs to 12 residues. Trimming removed 1 base from V and 7 bases from J, with 7 bases in between. Germline V gives CDR1 SGHVS, CDR2 FQNEAQ. In nucleotides, the CDR3 is TGTGCCAGCAGCTTAGAAGGGGTTGGCTACACCTTC. The encoded protein is CASSLEGVGYTF.

The chain employs TRBV6-5 and TRBJ1-3, with D hard to call. CDR3 length equals 13 residues. The germline V and J ends were trimmed by 6 bases and 4 bases, with 10 bases remaining between them. Germline V CDR1 and CDR2: MNHEY, SVGAGI. The CDR3 DNA is TGTGCCAGCAGCGATAACAAAGGAAACACCATATATTTT. Its protein product is CASSDNKGNTIYF.

This clone came up once. The chain is built from TRBV6-5 and TRBJ1-3, with 9 positions matching TRBD1. J lost 2 bases, V lost 5 bases, and 1 base had no gene match. Germline loops: CDR1 MNHEY, CDR2 SVGAGI. There are 14 residues in the CDR3. The CDR3 nucleotides read TGTGCCAGCAGTCGGGACAGGGCTGGAAACACCATATATTTT. Amino acids: CASSRDRAGNTIYF.

About this clone itself: Germline and junction disagree at one end, which may indicate a read error. This chain links TRBV27 with TRBJ2-7; TRBD1 might be the D (6 bases). There are 19 residues in the CDR3. The V gene's germline CDR1 is MNHEY and CDR2 SMNVEV (reference sequence). The CDR3 protein is CASSLRSGDITLHPYEQCF. CDR3 in DNA: TGTGCCAGCAGTTTACGTTCAGGGGATATAACTTTACACCCTTACGAGCAGTGCTTC.

CDR3 DNA sequence: TGTGCCAGCAGCACCCTCGGCCCGAACACTGAAGCTTTCTTT. Translation gives CASSTLGPNTEAFF. This rearrangement joins TRBV28 to TRBJ1-1; D is uncertain. The CDR3 runs 14 residues. Germline CDR1 and CDR2: MDHEN and SYDVKM. The V and J ends lost 6 bases and 1 base respectively, with 12 bases between them.

The rearrangement joins TRBV7-8 to TRBJ1-1; D is undetermined. In germline, CDR1 is SGHVS, CDR2 FQNEAQ. The CDR3 covers 15 residues. V lost 5 bases and J 1 base, leaving 14 bases between the germline ends. This CDR3 is CASSHLSGRNTEAFF. The CDR3, as DNA: TGTGCCAGCAGCCATCTAAGTGGACGGAACACTGAAGCTTTCTTT. Full variable domain (remainder filled in from reference TRBV7-8 and TRBJ1-1): GAGVSQSPRYKVAKRGQDVALRCDPISGHVSLFWYQQALGQGPEFLTYFQNEAQLDKSGLPSDRFFAERPEGSVSTLKIQRTQQEDSAVYLCASSHLSGRNTEAFFGQGTRLTVV.

The V gene is TRBV7-9, the J gene TRBJ1-4; D unclear. CDR1 SEHNR and CDR2 FQNEAQ come from the germline V gene (reference sequence). The CDR3 runs to 14 residues. Trimming cost V 5 bases and J 5 bases, with 12 bases left between them. The CDR3 DNA reads TGTGCCAGCAGCCTCCTCTTGGGAAATGAAAAACTGTTTTTT. Protein: CASSLLLGNEKLFF.

V gene TRBV27 combines with J gene TRBJ2-3; 15 nucleotides match TRBD2. CDR1 is MNHEY and CDR2 is SMNVEV in the germline V gene (reference sequence). V shed 6 bases, J shed 5 bases, and the junction held 9 bases outside the gene matches. The CDR3 is 17 residues long. The CDR3 DNA follows: TGTGCCAGCAGAGGACTAGCGGGAGGGCCCCCCGGAGATACGCAGTATTTT. This sequence encodes CASRGLAGGPPGDTQYF.

In DNA form, the CDR3 reads TGTGCCACGGACAGGGGGCATGGACAGCCCCAGCATTTT. Its translation is CATDRGHGQPQHF. V and J are TRBV30 and TRBJ1-5, with 11 bases identical to TRBD1. The CDR3 spans 13 residues. The junction had 7 bases not matched to a gene; V was cut back by 8 bases and J by 7 bases. Germline CDR1 and CDR2: GTSNPN and SVGIG (reference sequence).

The V call is TRBV5-4, the J call TRBJ2-5; the D gene is possibly TRBD2 (5 bases). Germline V lookup: CDR1 SGHNT, CDR2 YYREEE (reference sequence). The CDR3 has 16 residues. V dropped 0 bases and J dropped 1 base, with 13 bases sitting between them. The CDR3 sequence: CASSLEVRRAQETQYF. DNA of the CDR3: TGTGCCAGCAGCTTGGAGGTCAGGCGGGCCCAAGAGACCCAGTACTTC.

In this sample, this clone turned up a few times. The identical CDR3 is also encoded by other nucleotide sequences in the sample. This rearrangement joins TRBV18 to TRBJ1-4, with 7 bases that match TRBD1. The V and J ends lost 4 bases and 8 bases, in that order; junction bases with no gene match: 4. Germline loops: CDR1 KGHSH, CDR2 LQKENI. There are 13 residues in the CDR3. The CDR3 coding sequence is TGTGCCAGCTCACAGGGGGCGGGCGAAAAACTGTTTTTT. Its translation: CASSQGAGEKLFF.

This chain connects TRBV7-3 to TRBJ2-2; D possibly corresponds to TRBD2 (6 bases). The CDR3 spans 16 residues. Trimming cost V 5 bases and J 4 bases, with 17 bases left between them. CDR1 and CDR2 from the germline V gene are SGHTA and FQGTGA. The CDR3 DNA follows: TGTGCCAGCAGCATAGAGAAGAAGGAGGGCACCGGGGAGCTGTTTTTT. Translating gives CASSIEKKEGTGELFF. Drawing the rest from reference TRBV7-3 and TRBJ2-2, the complete variable domain is GAGVSQTPSNKVTEKGKYVELRCDPISGHTALYWYRQSLGQGPEFLIYFQGTGAADDSGLPNDRFFAVRPEGSVSTLKIQRTERGDSAVYLCASSIEKKEGTGELFFGEGSRLTVL.

This rearrangement joins TRBV11-2 to TRBJ1-2; a possible D gene is TRBD1 (5 bases). The germline gives CDR1 SGHAT, CDR2 FQNNGV. Deletions cut 5 bases from V and 3 bases from J, with 10 bases between. The CDR3 contains 13 residues. CDR3 protein: CASSQAGHYGYTF. CDR3 DNA: TGTGCCAGCAGCCAGGCAGGGCACTATGGCTACACCTTC. Full variable domain (remainder filled in from reference TRBV11-2 and TRBJ1-2): EAGVAQSPRYKIIEKRQSVAFWCNPISGHATLYWYQQILGQGPKLLIQFQNNGVVDDSQLPKDRFSAERLKGVDSTLKIQPAKLEDSAVYLCASSQAGHYGYTFGSGTRLTVV.

The gene calls are TRBV2 and TRBJ2-7; no firm D call. Germline V gene lookup returns CDR1 SNHLY and CDR2 FYNNEI. CDR3 length: 15 residues. The V end lost 2 bases, the J end lost 2 bases, and 13 bases lay between the germline ends. The CDR3 reads CASSEIWGLTYEQYF. CDR3 bases: TGTGCCAGCAGTGAAATATGGGGTCTCACCTACGAGCAGTACTTC.

This chain joins TRBV28 and TRBJ2-3, with 7 bases that match TRBD2. There are 15 residues in the CDR3. Germline loops: CDR1 MDHEN, CDR2 SYDVKM. Trimming took 6 bases from V and 5 from J; bases not matched to a gene: 11. CDR3 nucleotide sequence: TGTGCCAGCAGACCCCTAATTAGCGGGTTAGATACGCAGTATTTT. This translates into CASRPLISGLDTQYF.

In DNA form, the CDR3 reads TGTGCCAGCACCCCCGGGGGATGGGACTATGGCTACACCTTC. Translation: CASTPGGWDYGYTF. This chain joins TRBV5-6 and TRBJ1-2; D is possibly TRBD1 (5 bases). The CDR3 covers 14 residues. The germline CDR1 and CDR2 sequences are SGHDT and YYEEEE. V lost 6 bases to trimming and J lost 3 bases, with 15 bases between them.